This T cell receptor beta chain was profiled in a study of blood T cells in healthy people across ages. Whole-study context: Capture via template switching afforded approximately one barcoded beta molecule per two T cells.

Study results and caveats: Versus aged donors, long-lived donors had higher diversity and more naive CD4+ cells.

Ten or more counts support this clonotype. The target antigen is unknown. Total RNA, at least 5.5 micrograms per sample, came from PBMCs. Next came a second PCR, run for roughly 6 to 11 cycles, which used a sample-barcoded 5' primer along with a J-beta primer mix. Unique molecular identifiers of 12 random nucleotides labeled each cDNA. TCRdb analysed the 5' RACE reads with MiXCR anew, one entry per CDR3 protein. Of about 1.5 million distinct CDR3 sequences in the sample, approximately 39% are singletons; the top ten hold about 4%. Germline values: CDR1 SGHAT, CDR2 FQNNGV. There are 13 residues in the CDR3. V lost 5 bases to trimming and J lost 2 bases, with 9 bases between them.

The material sequenced was blood. The sequence was collected from a woman younger than 35 in good health. V gene TRBV11-2 combines with J gene TRBJ1-2; D call uncertain. In DNA, the CDR3 is TGTGCCAGCAGCCCAGCCGGGAACTATGGCTACACCTTC. Protein product: CASSPAGNYGYTF.